These 21 T cell receptor beta chains were sequenced from one sample in a study of CD4+ T cells in melanoma. The repertoire was sequenced with immunoSEQ multiplex PCR; TCRdb's copy has only in-frame clones and lacks some. The sample records about 10,000 clones, around 60% being singletons. The source material was cells from a culture (not recorded whether cultured in vitro). The receptors shown here come from a human donor with melanoma.

This clone was observed a handful of times. V and J are TRBV6-1 and TRBJ1-2; D gene ambiguous. Per germline, CDR1 MNHNS and CDR2 SASEGT. Between the trimmed V and J ends, which lost 4 bases and 7 bases, there was a span of 13 bases. The length of the CDR3 is 13 residues. The CDR3 nucleotides read TGTGCCAGCAGTGGGCTGATGGGAGGTGGCTACACCTTC. Translated, it gives CASSGLMGGGYTF.

This clone was found a few times. V and J are TRBV9 and TRBJ1-6; D gene unclear. Germline loops: CDR1 SGDLS, CDR2 YYNGEE. Trimming removed 0 bases at V and 6 bases at J, with 7 bases between. This CDR3 contains 14 residues. In DNA form, the CDR3 reads TGTGCCAGCAGCGTAGCACAGCTTAATTCACCCCTCCACTTT. This gives the protein CASSVAQLNSPLHF. Combining the CDR3 with reference TRBV9 and TRBJ1-6 gives the whole variable domain DSGVTQTPKHLITATGQRVTLRCSPRSGDLSVYWYQQSLDQGLQFLIQYYNGEERAKGNILERFSAQQFPDLHSELNLSSLELGDSALYFCASSVAQLNSPLHFGNGTRLTVT.

The chain combines TRBV9 with TRBJ1-1, with TRBD1 as a possible D gene (5 bases). Germline V CDR1 and CDR2: SGDLS, YYNGEE. This CDR3 region has 17 residues. V lost 0 bases and J lost 1, with 16 bases in between. CDR3 nucleotides: TGTGCCAGCAGCGTAGGGGGCTCACCGCGCCGGAACACTGAAGCTTTCTTT. This translates into CASSVGGSPRRNTEAFF.

The genes are TRBV5-1 and TRBJ1-6, with D possibly matching TRBD1 (5 bases). V lost 3 bases and J lost 0, with 10 bases in between. In germline, CDR1 is SGHRS, CDR2 YFSETQ. The CDR3 is 16 amino acids. This CDR3 reads CASSSQGSSYNSPLHF. CDR3 bases: TGCGCCAGCAGCTCTCAGGGAAGCTCCTATAATTCACCCCTCCACTTT.

The rearrangement joins TRBV5-4 to TRBJ2-7; TRBD1 matches at 7 bases. From germline, CDR1 is SGHNT and CDR2 YYREEE (reference sequence). Trimming removed 4 bases from V and 2 bases from J; junction bases left unmatched: 15. The CDR3 extends over 17 amino acids. The CDR3 DNA sequence: TGTGCCAGCAGCCAAGATCTAGGCAGGGGGAGAACCTACGAGCAGTACTTC. It translates to CASSQDLGRGRTYEQYF.

This chain joins TRBV2 and TRBJ2-5, with D possibly matching TRBD2 (5 bases). This CDR3 spans 12 amino acids. Germline-derived CDR1 and CDR2 are SNHLY and FYNNEI. V lost 7 bases and J 5 bases, leaving 11 bases between the germline ends. The CDR3 DNA reads TGTGCCAGCAACCCCGGGGTGGAGACCCAGTACTTC. It specifies CASNPGVETQYF.

This clone was seen a handful of times. This rearrangement joins TRBV6-1 to TRBJ1-2, with TRBD1 identical over 7 bases. This CDR3 has 15 amino acids. Per germline, CDR1 MNHNS and CDR2 SASEGT. With V trimmed by 4 bases and J by 6 bases, 11 bases remained unmatched. In DNA, the CDR3 is TGTGCCAGCAGTGTAACACAGGGGTTTAGTAATGGCTACACCTTC. Protein: CASSVTQGFSNGYTF.

The CDR3 DNA is TGTGCCAGTAGTATGGATAGACCGGTAAATTCACCCCTCCACTTT. Translation: CASSMDRPVNSPLHF. The V gene is TRBV19, the J gene TRBJ1-6; D not resolved. The germline V and J ends were trimmed by 3 bases and 7 bases, with 13 bases remaining between them. CDR3 length: 15 amino acids. CDR1 is LNHDA and CDR2 is SQIVND in the germline V gene (reference sequence).

J is TRBJ1-6 and V is TRBV9; 7 bases match TRBD1. V lost 4 bases, J lost 4 bases, and 2 bases stayed unmatched. This CDR3 has 14 amino acids. Per the germline V gene, CDR1 is SGDLS and CDR2 is YYNGEE. In DNA, the CDR3 is TGTGCCAGCAGCCTGGGACAGTATAATTCACCCCTCCACTTT. Protein: CASSLGQYNSPLHF.

The CDR3 bases are TGTGCCAGCAGCTCCCTCCCAAGGGGGAGAGAGCCTGGCTACACCTTC. This codes for CASSSLPRGREPGYTF. The gene calls are TRBV7-8 and TRBJ1-2; TRBD1 is a possible D gene (6 bases). The CDR3 is 16 amino acids. Germline V gene lookup returns CDR1 SGHVS and CDR2 FQNEAQ. Trimming took off 4 bases at V and 7 bases at J, with 22 bases between the two ends.

The V call is TRBV7-2, the J call TRBJ1-1; D possibly corresponds to TRBD1 (6 bases). The CDR3 is made up of 16 amino acids. V was cut by 3 bases and J by 2 bases, with 16 bases left in between. The germline gives CDR1 SGHTA, CDR2 FQGNSA. The CDR3 sequence is CASSLQGTTDNTEAFF. In DNA form, the CDR3 reads TGTGCCAGCAGCTTGCAGGGGACTACCGATAACACTGAAGCTTTCTTT. The whole variable domain, filled in from reference TRBV7-2 and TRBJ1-1, reads GAGVSQSPSNKVTEKGKDVELRCDPISGHTALYWYRQSLGQGLEFLIYFQGNSAPDKSGLPSDRFSAERTGGSVSTLTIQRTQQEDSAVYLCASSLQGTTDNTEAFFGQGTRLTVV.

There are a few counts of this clone. The rearrangement uses TRBV7-8 and TRBJ1-1, with D possibly being TRBD1 (5 bases). Trimming took off 4 bases at V and 10 bases at J, with 19 bases between the two ends. CDR3 length equals 14 residues. Germline CDR1 SGHVS, CDR2 FQNEAQ. The CDR3 region is CASSSDVPGSGAFF. CDR3 coding DNA: TGTGCCAGCAGCTCCGACGTCCCAGGGTCCGGAGCTTTCTTT. The whole variable domain, remainder taken from reference TRBV7-8 and TRBJ1-1, is GAGVSQSPRYKVAKRGQDVALRCDPISGHVSLFWYQQALGQGPEFLTYFQNEAQLDKSGLPSDRFFAERPEGSVSTLKIQRTQQEDSAVYLCASSSDVPGSGAFFGQGTRLTVV.

The V and J genes are TRBV7-8 and TRBJ2-3; D is ambiguous. CDR3 length equals 13 residues. The germline V gene has CDR1 SGHVS and CDR2 FQNEAQ. The ends were cut back, 0 bases at V and 6 bases at J, with 7 bases in the middle. In DNA form, the CDR3 reads TGTGCCAGCAGCTTAGCGCGAAGGGATACGCAGTATTTT. Translating it yields CASSLARRDTQYF.

The chain has TRBV7-2 and TRBJ2-7; 11 nucleotides agree with TRBD2. This CDR3 contains 14 residues. Germline-derived CDR1 and CDR2 are SGHTA and FQGNSA. With V trimmed by 3 bases and J by 3 bases, 1 base remained unmatched. In nucleotides, the CDR3 is TGTGCCAGCAGCTTGACTAGCGGGGACTACGAGCAGTACTTC. It specifies CASSLTSGDYEQYF. Filled out from reference TRBV7-2 and TRBJ2-7, the complete variable domain reads GAGVSQSPSNKVTEKGKDVELRCDPISGHTALYWYRQSLGQGLEFLIYFQGNSAPDKSGLPSDRFSAERTGGSVSTLTIQRTQQEDSAVYLCASSLTSGDYEQYFGPGTRLTVT.

This rearrangement joins TRBV5-1 to TRBJ1-2, with D unresolved. V dropped 1 base and J dropped 0 bases, with 13 bases sitting between them. Germline V gene lookup returns CDR1 SGHRS and CDR2 YFSETQ. The CDR3 has 16 amino acids. The DNA of the CDR3 is TGCGCCAGCAGCTTGAGTGGGCAACAGTCTAACTATGGCTACACCTTC. Translated, it gives CASSLSGQQSNYGYTF.

This clone was recorded only once. The chain combines TRBV5-5 with TRBJ2-7, with D maybe TRBD2 (5 bases). V lost 4 bases and J 3 bases, leaving 11 bases between the germline ends. Germline CDR1 is SGHKS and CDR2 is YYEKEE (reference sequence). This CDR3 is 13 amino acids long. CDR3: CASSATEGYEQYF. The CDR3 DNA sequence: TGTGCCAGCAGCGCTACAGAGGGCTACGAGCAGTACTTC.

This clone was picked up a small number of times. The chain uses TRBV10-2 and TRBJ1-6; the D is unclear. CDR3 length: 13 amino acids. V lost 8 bases to trimming and J lost 11 bases, with 16 bases between them. The germline gives CDR1 WSHSY, CDR2 SAAADI. The CDR3 is CASVAFRMAPLHF. CDR3 in DNA: TGCGCCAGCGTCGCCTTTCGCATGGCACCCCTCCACTTT.

This clone was counted between two and nine times. This rearrangement joins TRBV5-4 to TRBJ1-6; no definite D call. V lost 1 base to trimming and J lost 11 bases, with 13 bases between them. The CDR3 sequence is 14 residues long. Germline CDR1 reads SGHNT; CDR2 reads YYREEE (reference sequence). For the CDR3, the DNA is TGTGCCAGCAGCTTGCAACAGAAAAGCACACCCCTCCACTTT. Residues: CASSLQQKSTPLHF.

This rearrangement joins TRBV5-6 to TRBJ2-7; no reliable D call. Germline V gene lookup returns CDR1 SGHDT and CDR2 YYEEEE. This CDR3 contains 16 residues. V gave up 7 bases and J gave up 0 bases, with 20 bases separating them. CDR3 region: CASSSGPGANSYEQYF. CDR3 nucleotides: TGTGCCAGCTCATCGGGTCCCGGCGCTAACTCCTACGAGCAGTACTTC.

The V and J genes are TRBV5-1 and TRBJ1-5; 9 positions match TRBD1. Germline values: CDR1 SGHRS, CDR2 YFSETQ. The CDR3 is made up of 14 amino acids. The ends lost 4 bases at V and 6 bases at J; junction bases unmatched: 5. The CDR3 protein is CASSPSTGGQPQHF. The CDR3 DNA is TGCGCCAGCAGCCCCTCGACAGGGGGTCAGCCCCAGCATTTT.

Regarding this clone: The junction departs from the called germline gene at one end, perhaps through a read error. V usage is TRBV7-9 and J usage is TRBJ2-5; TRBD1 is a possible D gene (5 bases). Per germline, CDR1 SEHNR and CDR2 FQNEAQ (reference sequence). The CDR3 is made up of 13 amino acids. Written as DNA, the CDR3 is TGTGCCAGCAGCTTAATTGTTGGGTCAGGGCTTCACTTC. This gives the protein CASSLIVGSGLHF. Looking up the rest from reference TRBV7-9 and TRBJ2-5 gives the full variable domain: DTGVSQNPRHKITKRGQNVTFRCDPISEHNRLYWYRQTLGQGPEFLTYFQNEAQLEKSRLLSDRFSAERPKGSFSTLEIQRTEQGDSAMYLCASSLIVGSGLHFGPGTRLLVL.